The T cell receptor (beta chain) described here comes from a study of cytomegalovirus exposure and HLA in healthy donors. The PCR used 60 Vbeta and 13 Jbeta primers. This table comes from immunoSEQ multiplex PCR, and its TCRdb copy is limited to in-frame clones, with some not included. The sample carries about 110,000 clones, about 74% recorded once. In germline, CDR1 is SGHTA, CDR2 FQGNSA. The CDR3 runs to 13 residues. V shed 1 base and J shed 7 bases, with 10 bases lying between them. This clone has a single count. Its target is unknown. General study points: Common viral pathogens (according to a later analysis) appeared linked to several of the most significant clusters. Most CMV-associated TCR beta chains were later found to appear HLA-restricted.

The TCR originated in a female donor in good health and CMV-seropositive. Input material: PBMCs. The rearrangement joins TRBV7-2 to TRBJ1-2; no firm D call. The CDR3 loop is CASSLELGVGYTF. Here the CDR3 DNA reads TGTGCCAGCAGCTTAGAACTAGGCGTTGGCTACACCTTC.